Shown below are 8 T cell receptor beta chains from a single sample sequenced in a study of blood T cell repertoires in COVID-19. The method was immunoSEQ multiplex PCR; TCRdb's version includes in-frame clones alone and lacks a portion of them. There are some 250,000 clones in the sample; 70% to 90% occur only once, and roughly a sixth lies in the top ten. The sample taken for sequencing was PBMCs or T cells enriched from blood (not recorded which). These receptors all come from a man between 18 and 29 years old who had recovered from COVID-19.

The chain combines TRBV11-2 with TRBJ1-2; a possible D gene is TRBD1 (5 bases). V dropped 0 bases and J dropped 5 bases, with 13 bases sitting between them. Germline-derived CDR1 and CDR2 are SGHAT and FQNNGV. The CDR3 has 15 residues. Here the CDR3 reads CASSLDPTVRYGYTF. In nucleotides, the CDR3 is TGTGCCAGCAGCTTAGATCCGACAGTACGATATGGCTACACCTTC.

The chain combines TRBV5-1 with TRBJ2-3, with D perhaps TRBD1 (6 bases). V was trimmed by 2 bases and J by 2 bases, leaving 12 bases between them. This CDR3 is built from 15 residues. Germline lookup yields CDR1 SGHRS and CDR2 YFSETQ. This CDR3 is CASSFRGQFTDTQYF. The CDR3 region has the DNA TGCGCCAGCAGCTTCCGCGGACAGTTCACAGATACGCAGTATTTT.

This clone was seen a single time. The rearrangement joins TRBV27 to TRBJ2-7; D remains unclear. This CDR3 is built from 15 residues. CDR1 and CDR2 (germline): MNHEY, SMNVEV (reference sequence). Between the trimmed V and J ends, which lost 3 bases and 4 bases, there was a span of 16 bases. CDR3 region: CASSLSRVSLYEQYF. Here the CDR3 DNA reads TGTGCCAGCAGTTTGTCCCGCGTTAGCCTTTACGAGCAGTACTTC.

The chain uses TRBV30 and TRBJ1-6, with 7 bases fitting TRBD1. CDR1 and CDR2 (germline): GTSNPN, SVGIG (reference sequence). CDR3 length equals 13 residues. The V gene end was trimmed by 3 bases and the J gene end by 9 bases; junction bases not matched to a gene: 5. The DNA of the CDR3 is TGTGCCTGGAGCTCGACAGGGAGTTCACCCCTCCACTTT. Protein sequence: CAWSSTGSSPLHF.

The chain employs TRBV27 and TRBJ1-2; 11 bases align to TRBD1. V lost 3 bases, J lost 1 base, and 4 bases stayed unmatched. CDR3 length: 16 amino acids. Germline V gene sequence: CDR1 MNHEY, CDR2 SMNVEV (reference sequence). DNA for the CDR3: TGTGCCAGCAGTTTCCTTGGGACAGGGGGTAACTATGGCTACACCTTC. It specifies CASSFLGTGGNYGYTF.

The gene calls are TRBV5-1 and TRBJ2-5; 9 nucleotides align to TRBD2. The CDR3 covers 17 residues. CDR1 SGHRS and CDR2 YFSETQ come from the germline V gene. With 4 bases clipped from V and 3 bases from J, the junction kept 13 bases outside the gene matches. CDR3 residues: CASSDRPAAGGKETQYF. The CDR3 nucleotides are TGCGCCAGCAGCGACCGACCTGCAGCGGGAGGAAAAGAGACCCAGTACTTC.

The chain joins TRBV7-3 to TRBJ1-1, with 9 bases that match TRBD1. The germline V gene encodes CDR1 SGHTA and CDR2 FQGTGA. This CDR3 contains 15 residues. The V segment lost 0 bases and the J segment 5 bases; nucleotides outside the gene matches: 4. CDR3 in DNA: TGTGCCAGCAGCTTAACGTGGACAGGGGAGACTGAAGCTTTCTTT. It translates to CASSLTWTGETEAFF.

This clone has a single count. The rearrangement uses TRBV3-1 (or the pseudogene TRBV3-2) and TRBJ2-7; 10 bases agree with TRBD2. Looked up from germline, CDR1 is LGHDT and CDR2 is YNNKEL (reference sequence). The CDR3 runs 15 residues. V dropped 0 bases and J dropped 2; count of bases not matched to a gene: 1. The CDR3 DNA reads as TGTGCCAGCAGCCAAGATACTAGCGGGGCCTACGAGCAGTACTTC. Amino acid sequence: CASSQDTSGAYEQYF.